This T cell receptor (beta chain) was obtained from a study of identical twins. Study-level findings and limits: Not following the same donors, the study drew its conclusions from cross-sectional statistical analysis. With beta out-of-frame sequences, excess sharing by twins was weaker.

This clonotype appeared once. Its antigen is still unknown. Everyone who gave samples was a healthy Caucasian. One entry per CDR3 protein results from TCRdb running MiXCR on the 5' RACE reads. The sample carries some 570,000 distinct CDR3 sequences, about 22% recorded once. These data also featured in a second study, about yellow fever vaccine responses in identical twins.

Sample: CD4+ T cells sorted from blood. The sequence was obtained from a woman aged 18 to 35 in good health.

The CDR3 DNA follows: TGTGCCAGCAGTTTTAGTAGCGACCGACCCTACGAGCAGTACTTC. This sequence encodes CASSFSSDRPYEQYF. The chain links TRBV12-3 or TRBV12-4 to TRBJ2-7; tentatively, D is TRBD2 (5 bases). V was pared by 3 bases and J by 2 bases, with 14 bases between. CDR3 length: 15 amino acids.